This is a list of T cell receptor beta chains from one sample in a study of T-cell reconstitution after alpha-beta-depleted transplantation in children. TCRdb used MiXCR to reprocess the PCR reads, holding one entry per CDR3 protein. The sample consists of 700,000 to 950,000 distinct CDR3 sequences, less than 20% of them appearing once. The sequencing used PBMCs, mostly from graft donor cells, collected 360 days after TCRalphabeta/CD19-depleted stem cell transplant. These TCRs come from a male patient younger than 18 who had a stem cell transplant for acute lymphoblastic leukemia, so the T cells may come from the graft donor. Both conserved end residues are part of each CDR3. D genes are given only for firm matches. Clone size is given for some rows only: seen once, a few or many times, or a class if the clone is expanded.

V	J	size	D	CDR3	DNA
TRBV27	TRBJ2-7	many	NA	CASSLGTHPYEQYF	TGTGCCAGCAGTTTAGGGACTCACCCCTACGAGCAGTACTTC
TRBV4-1	TRBJ2-5	few	TRBD1	CASSHLTGNGETQYF	TGCGCCAGCAGCCACTTGACAGGGAACGGAGAGACCCAGTACTTC
TRBV5-6	TRBJ2-3	few	TRBD1	CASSWGVGTGGTDTQYF	TGTGCCAGCAGCTGGGGCGTCGGGACAGGGGGTACAGATACGCAGTATTTT
TRBV14	TRBJ2-7	few	TRBD2	CASSHGLVPNEQYF	TGTGCCAGCAGTCACGGACTAGTTCCCAACGAGCAGTACTTC
TRBV20-1	TRBJ2-3	NA	NA	CSARDVIPRAWPGTQYF	TGCAGTGCTAGAGATGTCATCCCCAGGGCCTGGCCAGGTACGCAGTATTTT
TRBV5-5	TRBJ2-5	many	NA	CASSRKGGAVQETQYF	TGTGCCAGCAGCCGGAAAGGGGGGGCGGTCCAAGAGACCCAGTACTTC
TRBV5-1	TRBJ2-7	NA	TRBD1	CASSSGTGDVHEQYF	TGCGCCAGCAGCTCTGGGACAGGGGACGTCCACGAGCAGTACTTC
TRBV6-5	TRBJ1-2	NA	NA	CASSYRGGYTF	TGTGCCAGCAGTTACCGGGGTGGCTACACCTTC
TRBV14	TRBJ2-5	NA	NA	CASSQELGKWETQYF	TGTGCCAGCAGCCAAGAGCTAGGGAAATGGGAGACCCAGTACTTC
TRBV6-5	TRBJ2-1	many	NA	CASSYSPSSYNEQFF	TGTGCCAGCAGTTACTCTCCCAGCTCCTACAATGAGCAGTTCTTC
TRBV29-1	TRBJ1-1	NA	NA	CSSSPNAFF	TGCAGCTCTAGCCCTAATGCTTTCTTT
TRBV11-2	TRBJ2-1	NA	NA	CASRYVDPEQFF	TGTGCCAGCAGGTATGTTGACCCGGAGCAGTTCTTC
TRBV7-9	TRBJ1-2	few	TRBD1	CASSPNQDRGHGYTF	TGTGCCAGCAGCCCGAACCAGGACAGGGGGCATGGCTACACCTTC
TRBV2	TRBJ2-1	few	TRBD2	CASSGFPWRTRYDEQFF	TGTGCCAGCAGCGGATTTCCATGGAGGACTAGGTACGACGAGCAGTTCTTC
TRBV29-1	TRBJ1-5	few	TRBD1	CSVLFTGTGGGGPQHF	TGCAGCGTTCTTTTTACCGGGACAGGGGGCGGAGGGCCCCAGCATTTT
TRBV20-1	TRBJ2-7	few	NA	CSAREGPSESYEQYF	TGCAGTGCTAGAGAAGGGCCTAGCGAGTCCTACGAGCAGTACTTC
TRBV6-9	TRBJ2-1	few	NA	CASSFTGVSSYNEQFF	TGTGCCAGCAGTTTCACCGGGGTAAGCTCCTACAATGAGCAGTTCTTC
TRBV27	TRBJ1-3	NA	NA	CASSLAGFGNTIYF	TGTGCCAGCAGTTTGGCAGGGTTCGGAAACACCATATATTTT
TRBV20-1	TRBJ1-1	many	TRBD1	CSSPVRDRGETEAFF	TGCAGCTCCCCAGTCCGGGACAGGGGAGAGACTGAAGCTTTCTTT
TRBV5-1	TRBJ2-7	many	NA	CASSLGVRLGSYEQYF	TGCGCCAGCAGCTTGGGGGTGAGGCTAGGCTCCTACGAGCAGTACTTC
TRBV18	TRBJ2-1	NA	NA	CASSPDRSSSYNEQFF	TGTGCCAGCTCCCCGGATCGATCCAGCTCCTACAATGAGCAGTTCTTC
TRBV24-1	TRBJ2-2	NA	NA	CATSDKSGELFF	TGTGCCACCAGTGATAAGTCCGGGGAGCTGTTTTTT
TRBV20-1	TRBJ2-1	NA	TRBD2	CSATPGLAGILTGHEQFF	TGCAGTGCTACTCCGGGACTAGCGGGAATACTGACGGGCCATGAGCAGTTCTTC
TRBV12-3/TRBV12-4	TRBJ2-7	NA	NA	CASSQQGILAYEQYF	TGTGCCAGCAGCCAGCAGGGTATTTTAGCCTACGAGCAGTACTTC
TRBV5-1	TRBJ1-1	NA	NA	CASSLNFVNTEAFF	TGCGCCAGCAGCTTAAATTTTGTGAACACTGAAGCTTTCTTT
TRBV5-4	TRBJ2-3	few	TRBD1	CASNCGWDRGRTDTQYF	TGTGCCAGCAACTGTGGATGGGACAGGGGGAGGACAGATACGCAGTATTTT
TRBV18	TRBJ2-7	NA	TRBD2	CASSPRLAGGLEQYF	TGTGCCAGCTCACCCAGACTAGCGGGAGGGCTCGAGCAGTACTTC
TRBV7-2	TRBJ1-2	few	TRBD1	CASSLVRTGGRYGYTF	TGTGCCAGCAGCTTAGTCCGGACAGGGGGACGCTATGGCTACACCTTC
TRBV7-7	TRBJ2-7	NA	TRBD2	CASSLYLAGGPSEQYF	TGTGCCAGCAGCTTATACCTAGCGGGAGGGCCAAGTGAGCAGTACTTC
TRBV5-1	TRBJ2-3	NA	TRBD2	CASSWTSGTGSTDTQYF	TGCGCCAGCAGCTGGACTAGCGGGACGGGAAGCACAGATACGCAGTATTTT
TRBV6-6	TRBJ2-4	few	TRBD2	CASSNPGTRTF	TGTGCCAGCAGTAACCCCGGGACTAGGACCTTC
TRBV5-1	TRBJ2-1	few	TRBD2	CASSLTSGKDEQFF	TGCGCCAGCAGCTTGACTAGCGGGAAGGATGAGCAGTTCTTC
TRBV5-1	TRBJ2-7	few	NA	CASSLVRGLYEQYF	TGCGCCAGCAGTCTGGTTCGGGGGCTCTACGAGCAGTACTTC
TRBV5-5	TRBJ2-2	NA	NA	CASSPISGQNTGELFF	TGTGCCAGCAGCCCTATTAGCGGTCAGAACACCGGGGAGCTGTTTTTT
TRBV27	TRBJ2-6	NA	NA	CASSLYGRVYTGANVLTF	TGTGCCAGCAGTTTATACGGTAGGGTCTATACGGGGGCCAACGTCCTGACTTTC
TRBV12-3/TRBV12-4	TRBJ2-4	NA	NA	CASSPLQGNIQYF	TGTGCCAGCAGTCCACTACAGGGAAACATTCAGTACTTC
TRBV24-1	TRBJ2-3	few	NA	CATGSTSTDTQYF	TGTGCCACCGGTTCTACTAGCACAGATACGCAGTATTTT
TRBV14	TRBJ2-1	NA	TRBD2	CASSQDGRLAGGDEQFF	TGTGCCAGCAGCCAAGATGGGAGGCTAGCGGGAGGAGATGAGCAGTTCTTC
TRBV5-1	TRBJ2-7	NA	NA	CASSFALSYDSYEQYF	TGCGCCAGCAGCTTTGCGCTGAGTTACGACTCCTACGAGCAGTACTTC
TRBV5-1	TRBJ2-1	NA	NA	CASSVGWAEQFF	TGCGCCAGCAGCGTAGGATGGGCTGAGCAGTTCTTC
TRBV7-8	TRBJ2-1	few	NA	CASSLLLGGRVYNEQFF	TGTGCCAGCAGCCTACTGCTCGGGGGGCGAGTCTACAATGAGCAGTTCTTC
TRBV4-1	TRBJ1-5	NA	NA	CASSQTQLNQPQHF	TGCGCCAGCAGCCAAACCCAGCTCAATCAGCCCCAGCATTTT
TRBV20-1	TRBJ2-1	NA	TRBD1	CSVSDPPGQGYNEQFF	TGCAGTGTCTCAGACCCCCCGGGACAGGGTTACAATGAGCAGTTCTTC
TRBV19	TRBJ1-1	few	NA	CASSTDPGLNTEAFF	TGTGCCAGTAGTACCGACCCGGGACTGAACACTGAAGCTTTCTTT
TRBV27	TRBJ1-2	NA	NA	CASSFAGTYGYTF	TGTGCCAGCAGTTTCGCGGGGACCTATGGCTACACCTTC
TRBV20-1	TRBJ2-3	NA	TRBD2	CSARDPTSGADTQYF	TGCAGTGCTAGAGATCCGACTAGCGGGGCCGATACGCAGTATTTT
TRBV29-1	TRBJ2-5	few	TRBD1	CSAHRDSTQETQYF	TGCAGCGCCCACCGGGACAGTACGCAAGAGACCCAGTACTTC
TRBV3-1	TRBJ2-7	few	TRBD2	CASSPGTSGRGQYF	TGTGCCAGCAGCCCCGGGACTAGCGGGAGAGGGCAGTACTTC
TRBV5-1	TRBJ1-3	few	NA	CASSLDAPPGNTIYF	TGCGCCAGCAGCTTGGATGCTCCCCCAGGAAACACCATATATTTT
TRBV6-1	TRBJ1-1	NA	NA	CASSGLRVSGNTEAFF	TGTGCCAGCAGTGGCCTCAGGGTATCGGGGAACACTGAAGCTTTCTTT
TRBV10-2	TRBJ2-7	many	NA	CASSSEREQYF	TGCGCCAGCAGCTCCGAGAGGGAGCAGTACTTC
TRBV5-1	TRBJ2-7	many	NA	CASSLTPGLYEQYF	TGCGCCAGCAGCTTGACCCCCGGGCTATACGAGCAGTACTTC
TRBV3-1	TRBJ2-5	NA	NA	CASSQGGGHGKTQYF	TGTGCCAGCAGCCAGGGGGGGGGCCACGGGAAGACCCAGTACTTC
TRBV25-1	TRBJ2-7	few	TRBD1	CASSEYLWDRPGGQYF	TGTGCCAGCAGTGAATATTTGTGGGACAGGCCTGGTGGGCAGTACTTC